The source of this T cell receptor beta chain is a study of CD8 T cells in Susac syndrome. Study at large: There were five or six sequenced Susac syndrome patients with active disease and roughly 8 in remission. When blood was drawn, patients with Susac syndrome were on intravenous immunoglobulin alone, on corticosteroids, or therapy-naive.

V lost 5 bases and J lost 7; bases outside the gene matches: 5. From germline, CDR1 is SEHNR and CDR2 FQNEAQ (reference sequence). There are 14 residues in the CDR3. An input of about 0.45 to 1 ug of RNA was subjected to reverse transcription using random hexamers. TCRdb ran MiXCR on the immunoSEQ multiplex PCR reads and lists one entry per CDR3 protein. The data contain tens of thousands of distinct CDR3 sequences, over 85% of them singletons. TCR beta sequencing was performed on blood CD8+ and CD4+ T cells. This chain joins TRBV7-9 and TRBJ2-1; 10 bases line up with TRBD2. This TCR came from a human donor with Susac syndrome. The source material was CD8+ T cells from PBMCs. The CDR3: CASSDSGGWNEQFF. CDR3 DNA sequence: TGTGCCAGCAGCGATAGCGGGGGGTGGAATGAGCAGTTCTTC.